The entry below gives a single T cell receptor beta chain sequence along with its context. Its cognate antigen has yet to be identified. No much larger clonotype is one base removed from it; base qualities were not supplied. This specimen comes from a study of blood T cells in healthy people across ages (dated by TCRdb to 2013 to 2016). A note on the overall study: In model experiments, roughly one uniquely barcoded TCR beta cDNA molecule per two T cells was captured by template switching. To track age-related changes in TCR beta repertoire diversity, the study relied on deep sequencing normalized with unique cDNA molecular identifiers. The donors were split into four age groups: young (average about 16 years), middle-aged (about 40), aged (over 55) and long-lived (about 74). To avoid experimental bias, donors of different ages were distributed randomly across sequencing lanes. Using the same blood draw, the study looked at two additional independent replicas of 1 million unique cDNA reads for two donors, one aged 18 to 30 and the other aged 80 or older. The investigation overall reported the following: There was a strong correlation between observed TCR beta diversity and the percentage of naive T cells measured by flow cytometry. Estimates of total diversity from one million sequenced T cells were regarded as lower bounds and underestimates. Compared with the aged group, more naive CD4+ T cells, fewer expanded clones and increased TCR diversity were shown by the long-lived group, suggesting age selection. Bulk unsorted PBMC profiling prevented conclusive comparison of naive and antigen-experienced compartments. Observed TCR beta diversity per million T cells fell roughly linearly with age, and a significant reduction was already apparent by age roughly 40. The CMV infection status of donors was not known, potentially confounding age-related changes in expanded clonotypes.

The donors were a few dozen Caucasian individuals from Russia, aged roughly 6 to 95 years, who were systemically healthy. Each donor gave about 9.2 milliliters of peripheral blood, drawn into EDTA-treated Vacutainer tubes. PBMCs were isolated by Ficoll-Paque density-gradient centrifugation, with at least 7 million obtained per sample. Trizol reagent was used to extract total RNA from the PBMCs, yielding at least 5 micrograms per sample. For every donor, flow cytometry on a PBMC aliquot measured the percentage of naive CD45RAhigh/CD27high T cells. The germline V gene supplies CDR1 SGHDT and CDR2 YYEEEE. Cut back by 6 bases and 0 bases, the V and J ends lie 10 bases apart. The CDR3 covers 14 residues, taking in both the cysteine and the phenylalanine. The CDR3 DNA has 42 bases and is translated from base 1. The library was generated by 5' RACE. A second PCR of 7 to 11 cycles was performed with a sample-barcoded 5' primer and a J-beta primer mix. A unique molecular identifier was introduced onto each TCR beta cDNA molecule by a template-switch 5' adaptor carrying 12 random nucleotides. Each sample yielded at least 2.5 million CDR3-containing paired-end reads. The Mint cDNA synthesis kit, primed by a TRBC-specific oligonucleotide, was used to synthesize first-strand cDNA from all RNA. Following uracil-DNA glycosylase treatment, all cDNA underwent a first 18-cycle PCR with the universal primers M1SS and BC2_uni_R. The published analysis was carried out like this. For normalization, 1 million high-quality reads, each with a distinct molecular identifier, were randomly selected from each sample. Reads sharing molecular identifiers were discarded rather than binned into consensus sequences. MiTCR, set to a Q25 quality threshold and the strictest error-elimination algorithm, was used for CDR3 identification, clonotype clustering and error correction. A nonparametric unseen species model with Euler transformation was used to estimate lower-bound total TCR beta diversity. TCRdb took the public reads, trimmed them with fastp at Q25, ran MiXCR for clone calling and kept in-frame beta chains. Rows are unified per CDR3 protein, each entry keeping the most common DNA and genes. The V and J calls were not made by the authors but by TCRdb's processing. The sample table records 1.8 million or so distinct CDR3 sequences; about two fifths of these occur just once. 23% of the sample is taken by the ten largest.

The clonotype originates from a human donor in good health. The sequence links TRBV5-6 to TRBJ2-1; no D gene call is confident. Sample: blood. The CDR3 region reads CASIQGSSYNEQFF. The sequenced DNA: TGTGCCAGCATCCAAGGTAGCTCCTACAATGAGCAGTTCTTC.